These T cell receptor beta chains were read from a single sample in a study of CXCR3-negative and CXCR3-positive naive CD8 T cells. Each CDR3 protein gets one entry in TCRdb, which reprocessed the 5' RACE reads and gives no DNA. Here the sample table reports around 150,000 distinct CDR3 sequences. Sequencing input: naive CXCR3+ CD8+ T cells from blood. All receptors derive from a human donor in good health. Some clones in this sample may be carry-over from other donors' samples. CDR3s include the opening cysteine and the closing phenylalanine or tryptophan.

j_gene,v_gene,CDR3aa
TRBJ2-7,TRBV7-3,CASSTNGGEQYF
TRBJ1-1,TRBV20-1,CSARDPDLPRTEAFF
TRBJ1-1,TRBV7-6,CASRRDRNTEAFF
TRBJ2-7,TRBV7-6,CASSPEPLTYEQYF
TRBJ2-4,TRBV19,CASSIADRGKNIQYF
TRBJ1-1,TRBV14,CASSQRQGMNTEAFF
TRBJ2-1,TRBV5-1,CASSYTRSSSYNEQFF
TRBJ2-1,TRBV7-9,CASSFTASSYNEQFF
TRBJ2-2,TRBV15,CATKLAGGSGELFF
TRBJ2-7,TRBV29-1,CSVVSDSSVSYEQYF
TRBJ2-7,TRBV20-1,CSGKDRESYEQYF
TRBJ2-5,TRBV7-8,CASSLEVPLQETQYF
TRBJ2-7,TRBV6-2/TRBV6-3,CASSTRTIPREQYF
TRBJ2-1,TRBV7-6,CASSTVGGGEQFF
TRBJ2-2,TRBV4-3,CASSQDPPGGQGGGTGELFF
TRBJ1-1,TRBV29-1,CSATGNTEAFF
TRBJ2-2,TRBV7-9,CASSVTGELFF
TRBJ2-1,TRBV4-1,CASSQRTGVSVDEQFF
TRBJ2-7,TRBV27,CASSTGLAYEQYF
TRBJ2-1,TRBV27,CASSHPNNEQFF
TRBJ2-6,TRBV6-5,CASSYSMGAGANVLTF
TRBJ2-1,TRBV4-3,CASSQDRTSGTYNEQFF
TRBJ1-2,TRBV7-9,CASSLHPGTDYGYTF
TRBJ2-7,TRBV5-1,CASTQPKDRVMYEQYF
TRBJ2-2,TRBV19,CASSMMSSTGELFF
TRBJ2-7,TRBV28,CASSFIYQYEQYF
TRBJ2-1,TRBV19,CASSLSPSYNEQFF
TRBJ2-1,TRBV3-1,CAGSQTSKYNEQFF
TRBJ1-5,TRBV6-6,CASSEQTGYQPQHF
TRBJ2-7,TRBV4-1,CASSQGQGAYEQYF
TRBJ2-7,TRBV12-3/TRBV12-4,CASSLAQGQASEQYF
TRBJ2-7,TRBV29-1,CSVEDGTGGQQYF
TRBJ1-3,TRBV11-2,CASSLDVARFSGNTIYF
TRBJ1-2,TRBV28,CASSQNREWDGYTF
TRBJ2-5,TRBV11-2,CASKGLPGKETKYF
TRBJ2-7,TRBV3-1,CASSPFRPSGGAYEQYF
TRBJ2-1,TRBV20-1,CSARAAGEIDEQFF
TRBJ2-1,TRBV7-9,CASSSSGGAYNEQFF
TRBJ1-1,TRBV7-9,CASSPYGMNTEAFF
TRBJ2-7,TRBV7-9,CASSPPGTHEQYF
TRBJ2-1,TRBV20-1,CSAAAYSYNEQFF
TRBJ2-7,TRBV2,CASIKNGTSSYEQYF
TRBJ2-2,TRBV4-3,CASSQDTGELFF
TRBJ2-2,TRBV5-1,CASSLMSGGELFF